This T cell receptor (beta chain) is from a study of OX40 agonist ivuxolimab in advanced cancers. Trimming took 4 bases from V and 5 from J; bases not matched to a gene: 8. The CDR3 length is 17 residues. Germline values: CDR1 SGHDT, CDR2 YYEEEE. The repertoire was sequenced with immunoSEQ multiplex PCR; TCRdb's copy has only in-frame clones and lacks some. Altogether approximately 67,000 clones are present, approximately 91% being singletons, with the ten largest covering 2% to 2.5%. The receptor was isolated from an adult with an advanced solid tumor such as melanoma, head and neck, liver or kidney cancer. The rearrangement links TRBV5-6 to TRBJ2-5, with 16 bases lining up with TRBD2. The sample consisted of CD4+ or CD8+ T cells sorted from blood, taken in a trial of the OX40 agonist ivuxolimab. DNA for the CDR3: TGTGCCAGCAGCGTAGCCGGGACTAGCGGGGGGGCCGAGACCCAGTACTTC. Residues: CASSVAGTSGGAETQYF.